The 18 T cell receptor beta chains below come from one sample, sequenced in a study of T cells after yellow fever vaccination. TCRdb re-called the 5' RACE reads with MiXCR, one entry per CDR3 protein. The data contain around 260,000 distinct CDR3 sequences, roughly 5% of them singletons. Here the sequenced sample was CD4+ T cells sorted from PBMCs, taken on the day of the yellow fever booster vaccination. The receptors derive from a man aged 18 to 30 who received the YFV17D yellow fever vaccine.

This clonotype was counted at least ten times. The chain employs TRBV7-6 and TRBJ2-3; D not certain. Germline CDR1 and CDR2: SGHVS and FNYEAQ. This CDR3 spans 15 amino acids. Trimming pared 1 base from V and 0 bases from J, leaving 8 bases between. Here the CDR3 DNA reads TGTGCCAGCAGCTTAGTCGGATTTAGCACAGATACGCAGTATTTT. This gives the protein CASSLVGFSTDTQYF.

This clonotype was seen a few times. The chain employs TRBV3-1 and TRBJ1-1; D remains unclear. The germline V and J ends were trimmed by 3 bases and 1 base, with 6 bases remaining between them. Germline V CDR1 and CDR2: LGHDT, YNNKEL (reference sequence). The CDR3 is 13 residues long. DNA for the CDR3: TGTGCCAGCAGCCAGGGAACGAACACTGAAGCTTTCTTT. This codes for CASSQGTNTEAFF.

A few counts support this clonotype. The J gene is TRBJ2-5, the V gene TRBV19; D uncertain. Germline CDR1 reads LNHDA; CDR2 reads SQIVND (reference sequence). V gave up 6 bases and J gave up 4 bases, with 18 bases separating them. The CDR3 spans 15 residues. The CDR3 loop reads CASSSFLDRGETQYF. The CDR3 DNA reads TGTGCCAGTAGCTCCTTTCTGGATCGCGGAGAGACCCAGTACTTC.

In its sample, this clonotype was seen a few times. The rearrangement uses TRBV3-1 and TRBJ2-1, with D hard to call. The V end was cut by 2 bases, the J end by 5 bases, with 4 bases between. The CDR3 totals 12 residues. The V gene's germline CDR1 is LGHDT and CDR2 YNNKEL (reference sequence). The CDR3 DNA reads TGTGCCAGCAGCCAAAACGACAATGAGCAGTTCTTC. Its translation is CASSQNDNEQFF.

This clonotype was seen a few times. DNA for the CDR3: TGTGCCAGCAGCTCTCTGGGGGAGTTATCCTACGAGCAGTACTTC. This translates into CASSSLGELSYEQYF. The rearrangement links TRBV7-9 to TRBJ2-7; the D gene could be TRBD1 or TRBD2 (5 bases each). V was shortened by 4 bases and J by 1 base, with 14 bases between the two germline ends. The CDR3 has 15 residues. Germline V gene data show CDR1 as SEHNR and CDR2 as FQNEAQ (reference sequence).

This rearrangement joins TRBV23-1 to TRBJ1-4; unclear D gene. TRBV23-1 is known as an ORF, though its function is uncertain. The CDR3 has 15 residues. Trimming shortened V by 3 bases and J by 7 bases, and 15 bases separated the two germline ends. The CDR3 nucleotides read TGCGCCAGCAGTCAGACCGTTCCATGGCTTGAAAAACTGTTTTTT. Translation gives CASSQTVPWLEKLFF.

This chain's CDR3 is CASSSLDSQETQYF. The CDR3 nucleotides read TGTGCCAGCTCCTCATTGGACAGCCAAGAGACCCAGTACTTC. This rearrangement joins TRBV25-1 to TRBJ2-5, with D possibly being TRBD1 (6 bases). V lost 8 bases and J 1 base, leaving 14 bases between the germline ends. Germline CDR1 is MGHDK and CDR2 is SYGVNS. This CDR3 comprises 14 residues.

This clonotype was detected ten times or more. The chain carries TRBV7-9 and TRBJ2-5; D gene uncertain. Germline assignment: CDR1 SEHNR and CDR2 FQNEAQ (reference sequence). CDR3 length: 14 residues. With 2 bases removed from V and 5 bases from J, the gap between germline ends came to 12 bases. The chain's CDR3 is CASSLSGPSETQYF. The CDR3 DNA reads as TGTGCCAGCAGCTTATCGGGCCCTTCTGAGACCCAGTACTTC.

This clonotype was recorded many times. CDR3 bases: TGCAGTGCTTGGGAAAACGGAGCTAGTAAAAACATTCAGTACTTC. Translated: CSAWENGASKNIQYF. V is TRBV20-1 and J is TRBJ2-4; D gene unclear. The CDR3 extends over 15 amino acids. Germline V gives CDR1 DFQATT, CDR2 SNEGSKA (reference sequence). V lost 5 bases and J 4 bases, leaving 18 bases between the germline ends.

In its sample, this clonotype was seen a few times. The chain carries TRBV5-1 and TRBJ1-2, with a weak D call TRBD1 (5 bases). The CDR3 has 14 residues. Trimming cost V 5 bases and J 6 bases, with 17 bases left between them. In germline, CDR1 is SGHRS, CDR2 YFSETQ. The CDR3 loop reads CASRPDSGTDGYTF. As DNA, the CDR3 is TGCGCCAGCAGGCCGGACTCAGGGACCGATGGCTACACCTTC.

In its sample, this clonotype was seen a few times. Written as DNA, the CDR3 is TGCGCCAGCAGCGAGATTCCTAGCACAGATACGCAGTATTTT. Protein product: CASSEIPSTDTQYF. This chain joins TRBV4-3 and TRBJ2-3; D ambiguous. V lost 5 bases and J lost 0, with 9 bases in between. This CDR3 is 14 amino acids long. Germline V gene lookup returns CDR1 LGHNA and CDR2 YSLEER.

This clonotype has a handful of counts. The chain carries TRBV6-4 and TRBJ1-1; no clear D. Trimming removed 4 bases at V and 1 base at J, with 7 bases between. The CDR3 covers 13 residues. CDR1 is MRHNA, CDR2 SNTAGT, per germline. CDR3 region: CASSASSNTEAFF. The CDR3 nucleotides read TGTGCCAGCAGTGCTAGCTCGAACACTGAAGCTTTCTTT.

This clonotype was seen repeatedly, ten times or more. This chain joins TRBV2 and TRBJ2-3; no clear D gene. The CDR3 extends over 15 amino acids. V was clipped by 5 bases and J by 2 bases, with 14 bases between them. In germline, CDR1 is SNHLY, CDR2 FYNNEI. In DNA, the CDR3 is TGTGCCAGCAGTACGGAAACTCCCCTCACAGATACGCAGTATTTT. Translation gives CASSTETPLTDTQYF. The variable domain in full, completed from reference TRBV2 and TRBJ2-3, reads EPEVTQTPSHQVTQMGQEVILRCVPISNHLYFYWYRQILGQKVEFLVSFYNNEISEKSEIFDDQFSVERPDGSNFTLKIRSTKLEDSAMYFCASSTETPLTDTQYFGPGTRLTVL.

This clonotype was seen repeatedly, ten times or more. The J gene is TRBJ2-7, the V gene TRBV9; D gene unclear. Trimming pared 0 bases from V and 6 bases from J, leaving 7 bases between. The length of the CDR3 is 12 residues. CDR1 and CDR2 (germline): SGDLS, YYNGEE. The CDR3 spells CASSVALGEQYF. DNA for the CDR3: TGTGCCAGCAGCGTAGCTTTGGGCGAGCAGTACTTC.

This clonotype was observed many times. V gene TRBV28 combines with J gene TRBJ1-3; D gene ambiguous. Trimming left V 1 base short and J 4 bases short, with 8 bases between. The CDR3 is made up of 14 amino acids. The germline V gene has CDR1 MDHEN and CDR2 SYDVKM. The CDR3 here is CASSLFAGGNTIYF. The CDR3, as DNA: TGTGCCAGCAGTTTATTTGCGGGAGGAAACACCATATATTTT.

This clonotype was observed a handful of times. J is TRBJ1-1 and V is TRBV6-1; D unclear. Trimming removed 7 bases from V and 3 bases from J, with 12 bases in between. Germline CDR1 reads MNHNS; CDR2 reads SASEGT. CDR3 length: 13 residues. Here the CDR3 reads CASTVDTYTEAFF. The CDR3 nucleotides read TGTGCCAGCACTGTGGATACTTACACTGAAGCTTTCTTT.

This clonotype appeared many times. The chain has TRBV24-1 and TRBJ2-2; D is unclear. V shed 4 bases and J shed 1 base, with 15 bases lying between them. The CDR3 consists of 17 residues. Germline loops: CDR1 KGHDR, CDR2 SFDVKD. The chain's CDR3 is CATSDSGWLRNTGELFF. The CDR3, as DNA: TGTGCCACCAGTGACTCTGGGTGGCTTAGGAACACCGGGGAGCTGTTTTTT.

This clonotype was detected many times. This CDR3 reads CASSNLAGGTDTQYF. In nucleotides, the CDR3 is TGTGCCAGCAGTAATCTAGCGGGGGGCACAGATACGCAGTATTTT. The chain links TRBV12-3 or TRBV12-4 to TRBJ2-3; 10 nucleotides agree with TRBD2. This CDR3 has 15 amino acids. The V gene end was trimmed by 5 bases and the J gene end by 1 base; junction bases not matched to a gene: 3.